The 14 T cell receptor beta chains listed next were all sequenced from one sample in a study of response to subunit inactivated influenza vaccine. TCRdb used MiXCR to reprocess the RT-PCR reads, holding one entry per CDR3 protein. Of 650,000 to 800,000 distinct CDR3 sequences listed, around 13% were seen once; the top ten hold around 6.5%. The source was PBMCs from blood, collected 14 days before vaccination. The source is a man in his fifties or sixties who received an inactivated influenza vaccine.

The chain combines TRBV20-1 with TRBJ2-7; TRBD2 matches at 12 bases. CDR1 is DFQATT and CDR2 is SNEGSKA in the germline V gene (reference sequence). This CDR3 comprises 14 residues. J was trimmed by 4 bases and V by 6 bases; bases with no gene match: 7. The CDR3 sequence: CSAATSGSNYEQYF. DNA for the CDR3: TGCAGTGCCGCGACTAGCGGGAGTAATTACGAGCAGTACTTC.

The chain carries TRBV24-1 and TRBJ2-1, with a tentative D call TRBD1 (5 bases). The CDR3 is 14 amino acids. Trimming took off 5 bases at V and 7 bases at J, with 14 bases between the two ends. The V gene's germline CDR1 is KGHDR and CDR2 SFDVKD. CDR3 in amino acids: CATSVSRAKNEQFF. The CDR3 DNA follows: TGTGCCACCAGTGTTTCCAGGGCGAAGAATGAGCAGTTCTTC.

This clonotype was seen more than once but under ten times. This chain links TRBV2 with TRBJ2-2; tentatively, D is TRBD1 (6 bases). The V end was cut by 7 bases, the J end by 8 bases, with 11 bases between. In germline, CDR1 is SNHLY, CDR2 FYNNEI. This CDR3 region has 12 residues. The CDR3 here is CASKGDGGELFF. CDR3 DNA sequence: TGTGCCAGCAAGGGGGATGGTGGGGAGCTGTTTTTT.

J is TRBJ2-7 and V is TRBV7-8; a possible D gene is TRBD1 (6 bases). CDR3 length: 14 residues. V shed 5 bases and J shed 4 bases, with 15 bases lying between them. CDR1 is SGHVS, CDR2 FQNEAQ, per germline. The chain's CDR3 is CASSPIQGRYEQYF. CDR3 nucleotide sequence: TGTGCCAGCAGCCCGATACAGGGACGGTACGAGCAGTACTTC.

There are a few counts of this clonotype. CDR3 sequence (DNA): TGTGCCAGCACCTTCCGAATAGGGCCGTACAATGAGCAGTTCTTC. Protein: CASTFRIGPYNEQFF. The chain carries TRBV28 and TRBJ2-1; D is undetermined. The V gene lost 7 bases and the J gene lost 4 bases, with 17 bases spanning the gap. The CDR3 runs to 15 residues. Germline lookup yields CDR1 MDHEN and CDR2 SYDVKM. The entire variable domain, with the rest obtained from reference TRBV28 and TRBJ2-1, is as follows: DVKVTQSSRYLVKRTGEKVFLECVQDMDHENMFWYRQDPGLGLRLIYFSYDVKMKEKGDIPEGYSVSREKKERFSLILESASTNQTSMYLCASTFRIGPYNEQFFGPGTRLTVL.

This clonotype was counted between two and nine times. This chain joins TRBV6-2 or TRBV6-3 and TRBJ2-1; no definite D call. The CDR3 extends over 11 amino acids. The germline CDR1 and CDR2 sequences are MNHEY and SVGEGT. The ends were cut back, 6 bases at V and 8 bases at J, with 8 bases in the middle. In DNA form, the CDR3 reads TGTGCCAGCAGGACCTCGTATGAGCAGTTCTTC. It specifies CASRTSYEQFF.

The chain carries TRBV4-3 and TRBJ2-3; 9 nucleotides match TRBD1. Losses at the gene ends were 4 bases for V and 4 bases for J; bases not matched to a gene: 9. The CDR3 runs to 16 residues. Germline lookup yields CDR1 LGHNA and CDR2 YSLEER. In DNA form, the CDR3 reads TGCGCCAGCAGCCTCCGTACAGGGGGCGGGTCAGATACGCAGTATTTT. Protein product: CASSLRTGGGSDTQYF.

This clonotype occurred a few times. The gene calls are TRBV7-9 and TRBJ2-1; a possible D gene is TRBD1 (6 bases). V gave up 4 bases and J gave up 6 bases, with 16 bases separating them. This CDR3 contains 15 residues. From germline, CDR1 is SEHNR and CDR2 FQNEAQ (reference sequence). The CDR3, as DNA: TGTGCCAGCAGCTATATCGACAGGCCTCCCAATGAGCAGTTCTTC. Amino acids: CASSYIDRPPNEQFF.

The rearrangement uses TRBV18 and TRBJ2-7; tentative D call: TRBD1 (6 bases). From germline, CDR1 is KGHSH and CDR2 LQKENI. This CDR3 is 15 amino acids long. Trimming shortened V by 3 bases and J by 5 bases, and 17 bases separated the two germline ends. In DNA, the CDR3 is TGTGCCAGCTCACCCACTCCGCGACAGGACCACGAGCAGTACTTC. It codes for CASSPTPRQDHEQYF.

The CDR3 nucleotides are TGTGCCAGCAGTGACTCGACAGGGGTAGACGAGCAGTACTTC. The encoded protein is CASSDSTGVDEQYF. This chain links TRBV6-4 with TRBJ2-7; 8 bases match TRBD1. V shed 0 bases, J shed 5 bases, and the junction held 3 bases outside the gene matches. There are 14 residues in the CDR3. Germline CDR1 and CDR2: MRHNA and SNTAGT.

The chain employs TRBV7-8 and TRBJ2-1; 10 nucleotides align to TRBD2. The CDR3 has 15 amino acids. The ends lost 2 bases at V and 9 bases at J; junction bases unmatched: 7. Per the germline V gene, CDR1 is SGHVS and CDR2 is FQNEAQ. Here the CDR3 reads CASSLLAGDSGEQFF. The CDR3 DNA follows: TGTGCCAGCAGCTTACTAGCGGGAGATTCGGGTGAGCAGTTCTTC.

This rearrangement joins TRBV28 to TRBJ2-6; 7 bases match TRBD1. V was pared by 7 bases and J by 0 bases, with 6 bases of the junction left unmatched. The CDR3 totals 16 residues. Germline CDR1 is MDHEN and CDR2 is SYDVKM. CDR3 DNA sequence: TGTGCCAGCAATCCGACAGGGTACTCTGGGGCCAACGTCCTGACTTTC. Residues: CASNPTGYSGANVLTF. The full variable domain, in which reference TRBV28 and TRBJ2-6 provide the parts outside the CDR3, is DVKVTQSSRYLVKRTGEKVFLECVQDMDHENMFWYRQDPGLGLRLIYFSYDVKMKEKGDIPEGYSVSREKKERFSLILESASTNQTSMYLCASNPTGYSGANVLTFGAGSRLTVL.

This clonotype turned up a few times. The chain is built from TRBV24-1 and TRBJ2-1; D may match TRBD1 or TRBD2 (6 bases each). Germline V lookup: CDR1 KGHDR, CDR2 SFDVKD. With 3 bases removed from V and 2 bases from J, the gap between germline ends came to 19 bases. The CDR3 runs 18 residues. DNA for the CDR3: TGTGCCACCAGTGATCCGCTCTGGACCGGGGGCCCCTACAATGAGCAGTTCTTC. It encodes CATSDPLWTGGPYNEQFF.

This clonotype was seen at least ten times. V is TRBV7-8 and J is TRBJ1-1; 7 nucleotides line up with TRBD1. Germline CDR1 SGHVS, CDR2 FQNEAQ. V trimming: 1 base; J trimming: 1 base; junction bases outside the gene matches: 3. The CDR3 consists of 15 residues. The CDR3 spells CASSLERQGNTEAFF. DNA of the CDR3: TGTGCCAGCAGCTTAGAACGACAGGGGAACACTGAAGCTTTCTTT.